What follows are 20 T cell receptor beta chains derived from one specimen sequenced in a study of cytomegalovirus exposure and HLA in healthy donors. The assay was immunoSEQ multiplex PCR, and TCRdb's table has in-frame clones only and misses some. The sample shows tens of thousands of clones, about 92% of them seen only once. The sample consisted of PBMCs. The receptors come from a man aged 18 to 30 in good health and CMV-seronegative.

This rearrangement joins TRBV2 to TRBJ2-3, with D unclear. The CDR3 is 15 amino acids. CDR1 SNHLY and CDR2 FYNNEI come from the germline V gene. Trimming shortened V by 7 bases and J by 1 base, and 15 bases separated the two germline ends. The CDR3: CASKVDSGGTDTQYF. DNA of the CDR3: TGTGCCAGCAAGGTGGATTCGGGTGGCACAGATACGCAGTATTTT.

The rearrangement joins TRBV28 to TRBJ1-1; tentatively, D is TRBD1 (5 bases). With 1 base removed from V and 1 base from J, the gap between germline ends came to 13 bases. This CDR3 comprises 16 residues. Germline loops: CDR1 MDHEN, CDR2 SYDVKM. In DNA form, the CDR3 reads TGTGCCAGCAGTTTATACCCACAGGCCGCGAACACTGAAGCTTTCTTT. Translated: CASSLYPQAANTEAFF.

CDR3 residues: CASSLVGTGNTEAFF. The DNA for the CDR3 is TGCGCCAGCAGCTTGGTTGGTACGGGAAACACTGAAGCTTTCTTT. The chain carries TRBV5-1 and TRBJ1-1, with unresolved D. V lost 0 bases to trimming and J lost 2 bases, with 11 bases between them. The germline gives CDR1 SGHRS, CDR2 YFSETQ. CDR3 length: 15 residues.

The chain combines TRBV18 with TRBJ2-7, with a weak D call TRBD2 (6 bases). The length of the CDR3 is 14 residues. V dropped 6 bases and J dropped 3 bases, with 15 bases sitting between them. Germline assignment: CDR1 KGHSH and CDR2 LQKENI. CDR3 sequence: CASSSRDFNYEQYF. The DNA for the CDR3 is TGTGCCAGCTCTTCCCGGGACTTCAACTACGAGCAGTACTTC. The whole variable domain, filled in from reference TRBV18 and TRBJ2-7, reads NAGVMQNPRHLVRRRGQEARLRCSPMKGHSHVYWYRQLPEEGLKFMVYLQKENIIDESGMPKERFSAEFPKEGPSILRIQQVVRGDSAAYFCASSSRDFNYEQYFGPGTRLTVT.

This chain links TRBV6-5 with TRBJ1-1; TRBD1 aligns across 7 bases. The CDR3 length is 13 residues. Germline loops: CDR1 MNHEY, CDR2 SVGAGI. Losses at the gene ends were 5 bases for V and 7 bases for J; bases not matched to a gene: 7. In nucleotides, the CDR3 is TGTGCCAGCAGTCGCGACCAGGGGGTTGAAGCTTTCTTT. Translation: CASSRDQGVEAFF.

CDR3 bases: TGTGCCAGCAGCTTAATTTATCAGTATGGCTACACCTTC. It translates to CASSLIYQYGYTF. This chain uses TRBV7-8 with TRBJ1-2, with D uncertain. The CDR3 has 13 amino acids. The V end was cut by 2 bases, the J end by 5 bases, with 9 bases between. Germline-derived CDR1 and CDR2 are SGHVS and FQNEAQ.

This chain joins TRBV4-2 and TRBJ2-7; a possible D gene is TRBD2 (6 bases). Deletions cut 5 bases from V and 3 bases from J, with 23 bases between. The CDR3 loop spans 17 amino acids. The germline V gene has CDR1 LGHNA and CDR2 YNFKEQ. CDR3 residues: CASSFLTRGSGHYEQYF. The CDR3 nucleotides read TGTGCCAGCAGCTTTTTAACGAGGGGTAGCGGACACTACGAGCAGTACTTC.

V gene TRBV27 combines with J gene TRBJ1-5; D is unclear. This CDR3 is built from 14 residues. Per germline, CDR1 MNHEY and CDR2 SMNVEV (reference sequence). V gave up 6 bases and J gave up 0 bases, with 9 bases separating them. This CDR3 is CASSPYNSNQPQHF. The CDR3 bases are TGTGCCAGCAGCCCATACAATAGCAATCAGCCCCAGCATTTT.

This chain uses TRBV27 with TRBJ1-4; no reliable D call. This CDR3 contains 16 residues. Trimming removed 4 bases at V and 2 bases at J, with 14 bases between. The germline V gene encodes CDR1 MNHEY and CDR2 SMNVEV (reference sequence). DNA of the CDR3: TGTGCCAGCAGTTCTCTCCGACGGGGTACTAATGAAAAACTGTTTTTT. Protein product: CASSSLRRGTNEKLFF.

The rearrangement uses TRBV6-6 and TRBJ1-5, with a tentative D call TRBD1 (5 bases). Germline CDR1 and CDR2: MNHNY and SVGAGI (reference sequence). The CDR3 spans 15 residues. Trimming took off 6 bases at V and 4 bases at J, with 16 bases between the two ends. This chain's CDR3 is CASREGQGLNQPQHF. The CDR3 DNA reads as TGTGCCAGCAGGGAGGGGCAGGGACTAAATCAGCCCCAGCATTTT.

On this clone: The sample holds other DNA sequences that translate to the same CDR3. The rearrangement uses TRBV5-4 and TRBJ2-3; 7 positions match TRBD2. Germline loops: CDR1 SGHNT, CDR2 YYREEE (reference sequence). The CDR3 is 15 residues long. Germline trimming cut 2 bases from V and 0 bases from J; bases unmatched to any gene: 3. The CDR3 is CASSLGGGSTDTQYF. The CDR3 DNA sequence: TGTGCCAGCAGCTTAGGCGGGGGTAGCACAGATACGCAGTATTTT.

The chain couples TRBV25-1 to TRBJ2-5; 15 bases line up with TRBD2. The CDR3 loop spans 15 amino acids. Germline assignment: CDR1 MGHDK and CDR2 SYGVNS. J gave up 6 bases and V 5 bases, and 4 bases lay outside the gene matches. The CDR3 bases are TGTGCCAGCAGTTCCGGGACTAGCGGGAGGAAGACCCAGTACTTC. Amino acid sequence: CASSSGTSGRKTQYF. The entire variable domain, with the rest obtained from reference TRBV25-1 and TRBJ2-5, is as follows: EADIYQTPRYLVIGTGKKITLECSQTMGHDKMYWYQQDPGMELHLIHYSYGVNSTEKGDLSSESTVSRIRTEHFPLTLESARPSHTSQYLCASSSGTSGRKTQYFGPGTRLLVL.

The rearrangement links TRBV4-1 to TRBJ2-7; possibly TRBD2 for D (6 bases). The CDR3 length is 16 residues. Germline values: CDR1 MGHRA, CDR2 YSYEKL. V gave up 1 base and J gave up 2 bases, with 15 bases separating them. The CDR3 here is CASSQGGLGSPYEQYF. The CDR3 DNA sequence: TGCGCCAGCAGCCAAGGAGGCCTCGGGAGTCCCTACGAGCAGTACTTC.

The chain joins TRBV7-6 to TRBJ2-7; unclear D gene. The CDR3 has 14 amino acids. The V end lost 1 base, the J end lost 0 bases, and 7 bases lay between the germline ends. Germline values: CDR1 SGHVS, CDR2 FNYEAQ. The CDR3 loop is CASSLDRSSYEQYF. The CDR3, as DNA: TGTGCCAGCAGCTTAGACCGCAGCTCCTACGAGCAGTACTTC.

The CDR3 loop reads CASSLIPNTEAFF. CDR3 DNA: TGTGCCAGCAGCCTCATCCCGAACACTGAAGCTTTCTTT. The J gene is TRBJ1-1, the V gene TRBV14; the D is unclear. CDR1 is SGHDN, CDR2 FVKESK, per germline. The CDR3 covers 13 residues. V lost 4 bases and J lost 1, with 7 bases in between. Filled out from reference TRBV14 and TRBJ1-1, the complete variable domain reads EAGVTQFPSHSVIEKGQTVTLRCDPISGHDNLYWYRRVMGKEIKFLLHFVKESKQDESGMPNNRFLAERTGGTYSTLKVQPAELEDSGVYFCASSLIPNTEAFFGQGTRLTVV.

The CDR3 DNA reads as TGTGCCAGCAAACCGAACAGGACGGCACGATCAGCCCAGCATTTT. It translates to CASKPNRTARSAQHF. The genes are TRBV6-5 and TRBJ1-5, with D perhaps TRBD1 (5 bases). The germline V and J ends were trimmed by 7 bases and 11 bases, with 24 bases remaining between them. This CDR3 contains 15 residues. CDR1 MNHEY and CDR2 SVGAGI come from the germline V gene.

V is TRBV15 and J is TRBJ1-6, with 9 bases identical to TRBD1. The CDR3 loop spans 15 amino acids. After removal of 2 bases from V and 8 bases from J, the junction contained 4 bases not matched to a gene. Germline CDR1 reads LNHNV; CDR2 reads YYDKDF (reference sequence). CDR3 DNA sequence: TGTGCCACCAGCAGAAATGACAGGGGGGATTCACCCCTCCACTTT. Translated: CATSRNDRGDSPLHF.

The genes are TRBV6-6 and TRBJ2-3; perhaps TRBD1 as D (7 bases). V was pared by 0 bases and J by 4 bases, with 11 bases between. The CDR3 is made up of 15 amino acids. Germline CDR1 and CDR2: MNHNY and SVGAGI (reference sequence). CDR3 sequence reads: CASSYSGGGADTQYF. Here the CDR3 DNA reads TGTGCCAGCAGTTACTCAGGAGGGGGCGCAGATACGCAGTATTTT.

This clone was seen a single time. The chain is built from TRBV25-1 and TRBJ1-2; D not certain. This CDR3 region has 13 residues. The V gene's germline CDR1 is MGHDK and CDR2 SYGVNS. Trimming took off 3 bases at V and 2 bases at J, with 7 bases between the two ends. Here the CDR3 reads CASSDPRNYGYTF. CDR3 coding DNA: TGTGCCAGCAGTGACCCCCGGAACTATGGCTACACCTTC.

The rearrangement links TRBV19 to TRBJ1-1; TRBD1 is a possible D gene (6 bases). V was clipped by 5 bases and J by 7 bases, with 17 bases between them. Per the germline V gene, CDR1 is LNHDA and CDR2 is SQIVND (reference sequence). This CDR3 contains 14 residues. The CDR3 protein is CASSPHRDIGEAFF. In DNA form, the CDR3 reads TGTGCCAGTAGTCCTCACAGGGATATCGGTGAAGCTTTCTTT.